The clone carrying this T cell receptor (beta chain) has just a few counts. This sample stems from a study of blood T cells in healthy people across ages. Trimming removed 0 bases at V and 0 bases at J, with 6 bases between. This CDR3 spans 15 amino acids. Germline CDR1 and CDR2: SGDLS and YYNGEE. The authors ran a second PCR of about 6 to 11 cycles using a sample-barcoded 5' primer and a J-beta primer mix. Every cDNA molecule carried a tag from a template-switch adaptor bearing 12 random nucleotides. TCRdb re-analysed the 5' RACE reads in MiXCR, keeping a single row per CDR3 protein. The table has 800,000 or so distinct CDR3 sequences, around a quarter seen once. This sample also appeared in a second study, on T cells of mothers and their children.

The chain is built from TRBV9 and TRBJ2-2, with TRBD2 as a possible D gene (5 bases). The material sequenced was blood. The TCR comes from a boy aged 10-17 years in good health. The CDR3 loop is CASSVDGTNTGELFF. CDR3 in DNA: TGTGCCAGCAGCGTAGACGGGACGAACACCGGGGAGCTGTTTTTT.